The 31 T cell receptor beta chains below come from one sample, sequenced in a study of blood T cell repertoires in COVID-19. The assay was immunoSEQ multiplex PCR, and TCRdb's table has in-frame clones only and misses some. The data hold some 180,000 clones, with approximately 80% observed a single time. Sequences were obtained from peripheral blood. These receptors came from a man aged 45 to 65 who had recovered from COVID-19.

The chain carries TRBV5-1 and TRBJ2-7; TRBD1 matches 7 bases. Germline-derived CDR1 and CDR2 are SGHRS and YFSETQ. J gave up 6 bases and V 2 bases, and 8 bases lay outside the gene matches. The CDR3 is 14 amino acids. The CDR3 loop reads CASSFGTEYGEQYF. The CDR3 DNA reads TGCGCCAGCAGCTTCGGGACAGAGTATGGCGAGCAGTACTTC.

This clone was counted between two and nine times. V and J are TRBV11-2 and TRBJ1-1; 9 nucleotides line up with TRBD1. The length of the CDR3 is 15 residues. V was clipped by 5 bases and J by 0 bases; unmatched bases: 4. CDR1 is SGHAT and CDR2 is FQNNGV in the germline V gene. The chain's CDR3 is CASSRTGDMNTEAFF. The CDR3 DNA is TGTGCCAGCAGCCGGACAGGGGACATGAACACTGAAGCTTTCTTT.

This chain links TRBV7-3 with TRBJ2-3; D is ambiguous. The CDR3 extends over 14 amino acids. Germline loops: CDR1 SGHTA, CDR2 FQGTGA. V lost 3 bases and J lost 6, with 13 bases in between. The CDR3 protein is CASSFRPTGDTQYF. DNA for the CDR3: TGTGCCAGCAGCTTCCGACCTACCGGGGATACGCAGTATTTT. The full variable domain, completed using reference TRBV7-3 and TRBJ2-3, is GAGVSQTPSNKVTEKGKYVELRCDPISGHTALYWYRQSLGQGPEFLIYFQGTGAADDSGLPNDRFFAVRPEGSVSTLKIQRTERGDSAVYLCASSFRPTGDTQYFGPGTRLTVL.

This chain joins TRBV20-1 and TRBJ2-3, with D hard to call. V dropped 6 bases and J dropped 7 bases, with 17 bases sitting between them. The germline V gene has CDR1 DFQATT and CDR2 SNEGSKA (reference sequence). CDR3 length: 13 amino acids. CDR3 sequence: CSASLADRNTQYF. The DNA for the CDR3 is TGCAGTGCAAGTCTGGCCGATCGAAATACGCAGTATTTT.

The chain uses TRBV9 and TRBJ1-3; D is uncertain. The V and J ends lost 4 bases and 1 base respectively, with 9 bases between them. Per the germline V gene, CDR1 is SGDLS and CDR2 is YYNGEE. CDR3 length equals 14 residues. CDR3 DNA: TGTGCCAGCAGCCCCGGGGTATCTGGAAACACCATATATTTT. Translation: CASSPGVSGNTIYF. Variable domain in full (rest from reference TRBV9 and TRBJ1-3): DSGVTQTPKHLITATGQRVTLRCSPRSGDLSVYWYQQSLDQGLQFLIQYYNGEERAKGNILERFSAQQFPDLHSELNLSSLELGDSALYFCASSPGVSGNTIYFGEGSWLTVV.

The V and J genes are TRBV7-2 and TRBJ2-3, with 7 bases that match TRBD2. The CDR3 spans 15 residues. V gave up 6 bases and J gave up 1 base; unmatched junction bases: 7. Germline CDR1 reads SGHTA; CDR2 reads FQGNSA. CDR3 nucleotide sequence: TGTGCCAGCAGACCCAGAGCGGGACGCACAGATACGCAGTATTTT. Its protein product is CASRPRAGRTDTQYF. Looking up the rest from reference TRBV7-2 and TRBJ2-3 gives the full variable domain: GAGVSQSPSNKVTEKGKDVELRCDPISGHTALYWYRQSLGQGLEFLIYFQGNSAPDKSGLPSDRFSAERTGGSVSTLTIQRTQQEDSAVYLCASRPRAGRTDTQYFGPGTRLTVL.

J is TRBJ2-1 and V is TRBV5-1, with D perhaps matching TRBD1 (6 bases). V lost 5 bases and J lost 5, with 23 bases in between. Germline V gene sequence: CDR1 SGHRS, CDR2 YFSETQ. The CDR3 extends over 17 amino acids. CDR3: CASSYTPRPTGHNEQFF. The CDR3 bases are TGCGCCAGCAGTTATACCCCCCGTCCAACAGGGCACAATGAGCAGTTCTTC.

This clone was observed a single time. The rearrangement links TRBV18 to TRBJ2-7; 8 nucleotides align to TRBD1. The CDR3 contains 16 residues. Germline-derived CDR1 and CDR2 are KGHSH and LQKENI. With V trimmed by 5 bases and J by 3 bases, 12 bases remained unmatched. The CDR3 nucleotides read TGTGCCAGCTCAACCCAGACAGGGGCTATTCACTACGAGCAGTACTTC. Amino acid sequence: CASSTQTGAIHYEQYF.

The CDR3 DNA reads as TGTGCCAGCAGCTTAGCGGGAGGGTCTTGGAATGAGCAGTTCTTC. Its translation: CASSLAGGSWNEQFF. The chain uses TRBV2 and TRBJ2-1; TRBD2 agrees at 11 bases. The length of the CDR3 is 15 residues. Germline CDR1 reads SNHLY; CDR2 reads FYNNEI. The V gene end was trimmed by 6 bases and the J gene end by 7 bases; junction bases not matched to a gene: 8. Complete variable domain (other parts from reference TRBV2 and TRBJ2-1): EPEVTQTPSHQVTQMGQEVILRCVPISNHLYFYWYRQILGQKVEFLVSFYNNEISEKSEIFDDQFSVERPDGSNFTLKIRSTKLEDSAMYFCASSLAGGSWNEQFFGPGTRLTVL.

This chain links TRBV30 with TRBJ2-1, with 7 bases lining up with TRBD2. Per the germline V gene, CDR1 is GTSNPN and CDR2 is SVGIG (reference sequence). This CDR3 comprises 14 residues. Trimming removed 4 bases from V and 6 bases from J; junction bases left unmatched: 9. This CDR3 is CAWKLAGAPNEQFF. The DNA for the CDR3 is TGTGCCTGGAAGTTGGCGGGAGCCCCCAATGAGCAGTTCTTC.

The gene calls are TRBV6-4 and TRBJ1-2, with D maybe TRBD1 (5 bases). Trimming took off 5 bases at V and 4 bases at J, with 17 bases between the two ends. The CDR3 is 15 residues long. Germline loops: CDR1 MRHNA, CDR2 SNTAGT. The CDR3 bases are TGTGCCAGCAGTCCGGATTGGGCCGGGGGCTATGGCTACACCTTC. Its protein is CASSPDWAGGYGYTF.

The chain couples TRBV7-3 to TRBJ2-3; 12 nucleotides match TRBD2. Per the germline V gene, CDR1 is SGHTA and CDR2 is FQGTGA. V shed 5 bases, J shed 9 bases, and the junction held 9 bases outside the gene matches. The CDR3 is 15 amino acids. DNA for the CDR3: TGTGCCAGCAGCCTGACTAGCGGGAGAGGGTCCACGCAGTATTTT. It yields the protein CASSLTSGRGSTQYF.

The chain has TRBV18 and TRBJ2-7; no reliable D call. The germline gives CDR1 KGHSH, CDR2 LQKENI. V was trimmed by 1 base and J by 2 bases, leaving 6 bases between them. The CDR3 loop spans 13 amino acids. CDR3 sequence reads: CASSPRATYEQYF. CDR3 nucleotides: TGTGCCAGCTCACCACGGGCGACCTACGAGCAGTACTTC.

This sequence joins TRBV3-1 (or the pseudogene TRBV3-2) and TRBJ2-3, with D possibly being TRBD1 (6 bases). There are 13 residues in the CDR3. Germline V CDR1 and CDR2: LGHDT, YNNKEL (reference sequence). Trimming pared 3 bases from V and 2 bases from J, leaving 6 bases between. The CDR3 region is CASSQGATDTQYF. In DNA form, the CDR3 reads TGTGCCAGCAGCCAGGGGGCCACAGATACGCAGTATTTT.

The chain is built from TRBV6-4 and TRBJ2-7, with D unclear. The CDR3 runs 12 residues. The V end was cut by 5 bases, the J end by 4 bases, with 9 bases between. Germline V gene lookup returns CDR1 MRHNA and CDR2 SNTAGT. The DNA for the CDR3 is TGTGCCAGCAGTCCCAACGGTTACGAGCAGTACTTC. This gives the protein CASSPNGYEQYF.

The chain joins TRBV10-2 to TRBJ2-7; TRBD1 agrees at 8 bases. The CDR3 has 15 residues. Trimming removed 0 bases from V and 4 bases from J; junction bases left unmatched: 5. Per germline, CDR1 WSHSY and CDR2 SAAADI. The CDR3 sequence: CASSESSGGGYEQYF. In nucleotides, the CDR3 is TGCGCCAGCAGTGAGTCGTCAGGGGGCGGGTACGAGCAGTACTTC.

In nucleotides, the CDR3 is TGTGCCAGCAGCCCGGGACAGGGCTACAATGAGCAGTTCTTC. Protein: CASSPGQGYNEQFF. The V gene is TRBV7-2, the J gene TRBJ2-1, with 9 bases matching TRBD1. From germline, CDR1 is SGHTA and CDR2 FQGNSA. V lost 5 bases, J lost 3 bases, and 2 bases stayed unmatched. There are 14 residues in the CDR3.

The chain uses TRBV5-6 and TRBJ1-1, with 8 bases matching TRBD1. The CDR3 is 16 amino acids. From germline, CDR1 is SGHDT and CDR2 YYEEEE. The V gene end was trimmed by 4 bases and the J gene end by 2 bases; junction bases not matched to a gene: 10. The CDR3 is CASSSPRGTGNTEAFF. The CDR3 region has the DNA TGTGCCAGCAGCAGCCCCCGGGGGACAGGCAACACTGAAGCTTTCTTT.

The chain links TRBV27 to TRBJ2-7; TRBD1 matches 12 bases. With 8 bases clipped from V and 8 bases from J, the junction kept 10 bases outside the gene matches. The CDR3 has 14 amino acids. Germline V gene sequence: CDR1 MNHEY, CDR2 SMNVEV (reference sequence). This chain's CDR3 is CASEPGTGGAQQYF. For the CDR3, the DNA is TGTGCCAGCGAACCCGGGACAGGGGGCGCACAGCAGTACTTC.

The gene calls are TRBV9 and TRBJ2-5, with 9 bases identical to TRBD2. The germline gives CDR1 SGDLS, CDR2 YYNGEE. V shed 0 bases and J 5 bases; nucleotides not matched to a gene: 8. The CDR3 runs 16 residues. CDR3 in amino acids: CASSVGAGGPSETQYF. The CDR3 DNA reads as TGTGCCAGCAGCGTAGGTGCGGGAGGGCCCTCTGAGACCCAGTACTTC.

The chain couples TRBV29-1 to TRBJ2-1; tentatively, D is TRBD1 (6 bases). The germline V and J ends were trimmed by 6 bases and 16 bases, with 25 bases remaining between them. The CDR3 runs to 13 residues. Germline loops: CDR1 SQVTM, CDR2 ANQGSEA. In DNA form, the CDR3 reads TGCAGCGTCGCAGAGATACAGGGTGCAACCCAATTCTTC. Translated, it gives CSVAEIQGATQFF.

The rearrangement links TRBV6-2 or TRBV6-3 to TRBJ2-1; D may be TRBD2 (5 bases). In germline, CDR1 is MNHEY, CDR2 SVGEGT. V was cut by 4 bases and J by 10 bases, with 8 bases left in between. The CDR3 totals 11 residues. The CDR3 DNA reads TGTGCCAGCAGTTCGGGCGGGGAGCAGTTCTTC. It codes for CASSSGGEQFF.

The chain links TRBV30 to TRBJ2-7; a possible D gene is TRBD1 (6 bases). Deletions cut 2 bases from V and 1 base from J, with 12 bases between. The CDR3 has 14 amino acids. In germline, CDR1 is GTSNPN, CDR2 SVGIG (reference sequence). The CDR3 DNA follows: TGTGCCTGGAGTCCCCTAGGACAGTCCTACGAGCAGTACTTC. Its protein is CAWSPLGQSYEQYF.

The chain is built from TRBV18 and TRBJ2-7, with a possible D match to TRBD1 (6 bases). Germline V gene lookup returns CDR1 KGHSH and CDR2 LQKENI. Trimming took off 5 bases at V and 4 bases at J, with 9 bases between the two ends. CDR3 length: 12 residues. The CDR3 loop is CASSAGQYEQYF. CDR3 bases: TGTGCCAGCTCAGCAGGACAGTACGAGCAGTACTTC. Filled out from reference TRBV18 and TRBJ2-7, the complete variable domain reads NAGVMQNPRHLVRRRGQEARLRCSPMKGHSHVYWYRQLPEEGLKFMVYLQKENIIDESGMPKERFSAEFPKEGPSILRIQQVVRGDSAAYFCASSAGQYEQYFGPGTRLTVT.

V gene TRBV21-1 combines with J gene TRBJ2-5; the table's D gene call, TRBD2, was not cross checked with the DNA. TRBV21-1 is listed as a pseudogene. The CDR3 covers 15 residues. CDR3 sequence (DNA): TGTGCCAGCGGACGTTCGCGGGGTAGTGGAGAGACCCAGTACTTC. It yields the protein CASGRSRGSGETQYF.

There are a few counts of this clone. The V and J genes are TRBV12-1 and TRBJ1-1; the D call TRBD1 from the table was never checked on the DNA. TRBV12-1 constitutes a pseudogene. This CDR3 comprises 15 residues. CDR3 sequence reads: CASSARGFGHTEAFF. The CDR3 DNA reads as TGTGCCAGCAGCGCCAGGGGTTTTGGGCACACTGAAGCTTTCTTT.

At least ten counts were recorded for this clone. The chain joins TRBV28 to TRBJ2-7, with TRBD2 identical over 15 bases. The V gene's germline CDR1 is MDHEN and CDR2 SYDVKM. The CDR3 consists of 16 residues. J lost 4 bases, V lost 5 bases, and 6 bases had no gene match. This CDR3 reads CASSQGTSGGLYEQYF. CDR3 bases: TGTGCCAGCAGTCAGGGGACTAGCGGGGGGCTTTACGAGCAGTACTTC.

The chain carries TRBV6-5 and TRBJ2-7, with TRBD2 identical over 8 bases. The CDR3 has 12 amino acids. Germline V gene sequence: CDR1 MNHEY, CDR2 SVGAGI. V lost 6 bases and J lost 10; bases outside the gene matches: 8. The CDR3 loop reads CASSRTSLSQYF. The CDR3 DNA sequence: TGTGCCAGCAGCCGGACTAGCCTCTCCCAGTACTTC.

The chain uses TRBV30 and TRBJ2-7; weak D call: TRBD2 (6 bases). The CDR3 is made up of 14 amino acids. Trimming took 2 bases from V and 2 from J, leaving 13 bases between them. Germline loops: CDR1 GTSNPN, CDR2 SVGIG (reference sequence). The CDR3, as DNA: TGTGCCTGGAGTCTGGGAGGCCCCACCTACGAGCAGTACTTC. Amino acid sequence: CAWSLGGPTYEQYF.

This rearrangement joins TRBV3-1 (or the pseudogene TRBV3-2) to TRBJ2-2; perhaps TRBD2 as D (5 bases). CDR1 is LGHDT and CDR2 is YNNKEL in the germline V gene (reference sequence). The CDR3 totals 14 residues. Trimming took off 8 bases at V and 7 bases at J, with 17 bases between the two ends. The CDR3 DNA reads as TGTGCCAGCTTTCACAGCGGATTGGGCGGGGAGCTGTTTTTT. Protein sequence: CASFHSGLGGELFF.

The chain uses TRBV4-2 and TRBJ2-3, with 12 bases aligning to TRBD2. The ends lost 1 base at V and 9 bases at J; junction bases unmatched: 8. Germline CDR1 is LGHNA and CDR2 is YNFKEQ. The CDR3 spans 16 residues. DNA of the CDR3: TGTGCCAGCAGCCAAGTCGAGACTAGCGGGAGAGTAACGCAGTATTTT. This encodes CASSQVETSGRVTQYF.